This TCR beta chain appears in the sequencing data of a study of blood T cell repertoires in COVID-19. Study overall: Researchers got acute and convalescent COVID-19 samples from the United States, Italy and Spain. PBMCs, B-cell-depleted T cells, or T cells provided the cDNA or gDNA that made up the material.

The germline V and J ends were trimmed by 0 bases and 7 bases, with 10 bases remaining between them. Per germline, CDR1 PRHDT and CDR2 FYEKMQ (reference sequence). The CDR3 loop spans 14 amino acids. Original methodology: Quantification of nucleated cells was approximated via reference gene primer amplification. Clones were sequenced by immunoSEQ multiplex PCR, and TCRdb holds only the in-frame ones, with some missing. The V and J calls and the clone size are those of that table, but D and trimming were determined from the DNA. Of 180,000 or so clones in the sample, 85% to 90% were seen once. Material: peripheral blood. The chain joins TRBV13 to TRBJ1-5; unclear D gene. This receptor was taken from a man aged 45-65 years with acute or convalescent COVID-19. CDR3 protein: CASSLGVGGQPQHF. The DNA for the CDR3 is TGTGCCAGCAGCTTAGGCGTAGGAGGCCAGCCCCAGCATTTT.